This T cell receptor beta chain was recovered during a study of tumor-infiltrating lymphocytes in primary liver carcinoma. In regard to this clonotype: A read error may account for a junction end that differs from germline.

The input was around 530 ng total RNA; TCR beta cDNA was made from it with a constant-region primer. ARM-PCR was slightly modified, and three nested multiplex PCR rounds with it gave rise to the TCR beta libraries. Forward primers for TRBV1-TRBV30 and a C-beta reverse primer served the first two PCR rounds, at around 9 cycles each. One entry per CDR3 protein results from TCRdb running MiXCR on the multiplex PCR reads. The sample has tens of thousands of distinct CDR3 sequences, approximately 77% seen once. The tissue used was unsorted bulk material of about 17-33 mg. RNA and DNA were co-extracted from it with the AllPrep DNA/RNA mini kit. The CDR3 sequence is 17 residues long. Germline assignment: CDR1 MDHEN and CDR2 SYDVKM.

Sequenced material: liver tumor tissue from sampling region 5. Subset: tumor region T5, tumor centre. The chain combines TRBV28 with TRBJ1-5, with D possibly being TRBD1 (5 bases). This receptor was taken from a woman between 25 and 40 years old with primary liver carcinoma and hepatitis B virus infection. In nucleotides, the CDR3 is TGTGCCAGCAGTCCGTTCACGGGGGGACGCTCCAATCAGCCCCAGCAATTC. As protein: CASSPFTGGRSNQPQQF.